A single sample is the source of the 5 T cell receptor beta chains below, sequenced in a study of PD-L1 blockade in urothelial cancer. Time point given: peripheral blood 6 weeks after treatment start. This table comes from immunoSEQ multiplex PCR, and its TCRdb copy is limited to in-frame clones, with some not included. The sample has about 120,000 clones; 75% to 90% are singletons. The sequences come from PBMCs, collected around atezolizumab (anti-PD-L1) treatment. Source of these receptors: a man aged 55 to 70 with urothelial cancer.

This sequence joins TRBV28 and TRBJ2-1; the D gene is possibly TRBD1 (5 bases). CDR1 and CDR2 from the germline V gene are MDHEN and SYDVKM. The CDR3 covers 14 residues. Trimming stripped 6 bases from V and 4 bases from J, with 13 bases between. The CDR3 region is CASRDHQGYNEQFF. CDR3 coding DNA: TGTGCCAGCAGGGATCATCAGGGTTACAATGAGCAGTTCTTC.

This clone showed up just a few times. The V call is TRBV27, the J call TRBJ1-1; D possibly corresponds to TRBD1 (5 bases). Germline CDR1 is MNHEY and CDR2 is SMNVEV (reference sequence). Trimming removed 5 bases at V and 1 base at J, with 11 bases between. The length of the CDR3 is 14 residues. The DNA of the CDR3 is TGTGCCAGCAGTGCACAGGCGAAGAACACTGAAGCTTTCTTT. It translates to CASSAQAKNTEAFF.

The chain combines TRBV15 with TRBJ1-5; D is undetermined. Germline assignment: CDR1 LNHNV and CDR2 YYDKDF (reference sequence). The CDR3 consists of 14 residues. The germline V and J ends were trimmed by 0 bases and 4 bases, with 7 bases remaining between them. CDR3 sequence: CATSRDPENQPQHF. The CDR3 coding sequence is TGTGCCACCAGCAGAGATCCCGAGAATCAGCCCCAGCATTTT.

The chain recombines TRBV5-1 with TRBJ2-2; 12 bases line up with TRBD1. There are 15 residues in the CDR3. V gave up 3 bases and J gave up 7 bases; unmatched junction bases: 4. CDR1 is SGHRS and CDR2 is YFSETQ in the germline V gene. CDR3 region: CASSYGTGGGGELFF. The CDR3 coding sequence is TGCGCCAGCAGCTACGGGACAGGGGGCGGCGGGGAGCTGTTTTTT.

The gene calls are TRBV5-6 and TRBJ1-5; 8 bases are a match to TRBD1. This CDR3 spans 16 amino acids. CDR1 is SGHDT and CDR2 is YYEEEE in the germline V gene. After removal of 1 base from V and 4 bases from J, the junction contained 7 bases not matched to a gene. The CDR3 is CASSLTGTGVNQPQHF. DNA of the CDR3: TGTGCCAGCAGCTTGACCGGGACAGGAGTTAATCAGCCCCAGCATTTT.